This T cell receptor beta chain was retrieved from a study of blood T cell repertoires in COVID-19. Across the whole study: COVID-19 samples collected from the United States, Italy and Spain covered acute and convalescent phases.

It was during active infection that Seattle patients were enrolled and then longitudinally followed. In the original workflow: Amplification of reference gene primers provided the estimated nucleated cell counts. Clones were sequenced by immunoSEQ multiplex PCR, and TCRdb holds only the in-frame ones, with some missing. V, J and clone size are those of that table, while D and trimming were read from the DNA. The sample includes 200,000 or so clones, around four fifths of them seen just once. The CDR3 has 15 amino acids. Germline assignment: CDR1 SGHTA and CDR2 FQGNSA. Losses at the gene ends were 0 bases for V and 2 bases for J; bases not matched to a gene: 3.

This chain joins TRBV7-2 and TRBJ1-1; TRBD1 agrees at 7 bases. Input material: peripheral blood. This receptor was obtained from a man aged 55 to 70 with COVID-19, enrolled during active disease. CDR3 coding DNA: TGTGCCAGCAGCTTAGCGGGGACAGTAAACACTGAAGCTTTCTTT. It is translated as CASSLAGTVNTEAFF.